The next 17 T cell receptor beta chains were all read from a single sample in a study of blood T cell repertoires in COVID-19. The data were produced by immunoSEQ multiplex PCR, yet TCRdb's version contains in-frame clones alone and is incomplete. Counted here are some 370,000 clones, around 87% occurring once; the ten biggest clones make up approximately 7%. The sample was peripheral blood. These receptors were obtained from a young man with active or convalescent COVID-19.

V usage is TRBV6-4 and J usage is TRBJ2-1; the D gene is possibly TRBD2 (5 bases). Trimming shortened V by 2 bases and J by 9 bases, and 8 bases separated the two germline ends. CDR1 and CDR2 from the germline V gene are MRHNA and SNTAGT. The CDR3 runs to 12 residues. As DNA, the CDR3 is TGTGCCAGCAGTGACGGGAGAGGTGAGCAGTTCTTC. Protein: CASSDGRGEQFF.

The chain joins TRBV28 to TRBJ1-6; 9 nucleotides align to TRBD1. Germline V gene sequence: CDR1 MDHEN, CDR2 SYDVKM. The V gene end was trimmed by 3 bases and the J gene end by 10 bases; junction bases not matched to a gene: 7. The CDR3 spans 15 residues. CDR3 DNA sequence: TGTGCCAGCAGTTTCCACGGGACAGGGAGGTCACCCCTCCACTTT. Residues: CASSFHGTGRSPLHF.

V gene TRBV5-1 combines with J gene TRBJ2-5; 9 nucleotides agree with TRBD1. CDR1 and CDR2 from the germline V gene are SGHRS and YFSETQ. The CDR3 is made up of 14 amino acids. V dropped 7 bases and J dropped 6; count of bases not matched to a gene: 10. The DNA for the CDR3 is TGCGCCAGCGGACCATCACAGGGGGCCAAGACCCAGTACTTC. It yields the protein CASGPSQGAKTQYF.

The gene calls are TRBV7-9 and TRBJ2-3; TRBD2 aligns across 7 bases. Germline V gene lookup returns CDR1 SEHNR and CDR2 FQNEAQ (reference sequence). The junction had 11 bases not matched to a gene; V was cut back by 5 bases and J by 6 bases. CDR3 size: 15 residues. The CDR3 reads CASSPSGIGVDTQYF. CDR3 sequence (DNA): TGTGCCAGCAGCCCGAGCGGGATTGGGGTGGATACGCAGTATTTT.

The genes are TRBV4-3 and TRBJ2-7; TRBD1 aligns across 7 bases. With V trimmed by 4 bases and J by 1 base, 4 bases remained unmatched. CDR1 is LGHNA and CDR2 is YSLEER in the germline V gene. This CDR3 region has 14 residues. The CDR3 loop reads CASSPLQGSYEQYF. Written as DNA, the CDR3 is TGCGCCAGCAGCCCCCTACAGGGGTCCTACGAGCAGTACTTC.

The chain carries TRBV25-1 and TRBJ1-5, with D unclear. The V gene lost 2 bases and the J gene lost 5 bases, with 13 bases spanning the gap. This CDR3 region has 15 residues. Germline CDR1 reads MGHDK; CDR2 reads SYGVNS. The CDR3 sequence: CASSEGGNLDQPQHF. The CDR3, as DNA: TGTGCCAGCAGTGAAGGCGGGAATCTAGATCAGCCCCAGCATTTT.

The chain carries TRBV5-1 and TRBJ2-7, with 9 bases lining up with TRBD1. Germline V CDR1 and CDR2: SGHRS, YFSETQ. The CDR3 spans 17 residues. Trimming took 5 bases from V and 4 from J; bases not matched to a gene: 16. CDR3 in DNA: TGCGCCAGCAGATTATTTGCCGGGACAGGGATTCAGTACGAGCAGTACTTC. This codes for CASRLFAGTGIQYEQYF.

The rearrangement links TRBV2 to TRBJ2-2; 7 bases are shared with TRBD1. V lost 5 bases, J lost 5 bases, and 5 bases stayed unmatched. CDR1 and CDR2 from the germline V gene are SNHLY and FYNNEI. This CDR3 comprises 14 residues. The CDR3: CASSRDRETGELFF. CDR3 nucleotide sequence: TGTGCCAGCAGTCGAGACAGGGAAACCGGGGAGCTGTTTTTT.

Worth noting for this clone: The same CDR3 can be traced to other DNA sequences in this sample. The chain uses TRBV7-2 and TRBJ1-2; a possible D gene is TRBD1 (6 bases). The CDR3 spans 15 residues. Germline CDR1 and CDR2: SGHTA and FQGNSA. V shed 1 base and J shed 4 bases, with 13 bases lying between them. The CDR3 DNA reads TGTGCCAGCAGCTTAGGAGGGGGGGCCTTCTATGGCTACACCTTC. Translation: CASSLGGGAFYGYTF.

This chain links TRBV4-3 with TRBJ1-1, with D uncertain. The germline gives CDR1 LGHNA, CDR2 YSLEER. CDR3 length equals 15 residues. Between the trimmed V and J ends, which lost 0 bases and 8 bases, there was a span of 16 bases. The CDR3 DNA sequence: TGCGCCAGCAGCCAAGACTATTTTTCGAGGCGGGAAGCTTTCTTT. Protein product: CASSQDYFSRREAFF.

This chain connects TRBV6-2 or TRBV6-3 to TRBJ2-2, with a tentative D call TRBD1 (5 bases). This CDR3 has 14 amino acids. Looked up from germline, CDR1 is MNHEY and CDR2 is SVGEGT. V lost 1 base, J lost 5 bases, and 8 bases lay in between. The CDR3 coding sequence is TGTGCCAGCAGTTACTTTCAGGGAACCGGGGAGCTGTTTTTT. Amino acids: CASSYFQGTGELFF.

The V and J genes are TRBV28 and TRBJ1-3; possible D gene TRBD1, 5 bases. Germline loops: CDR1 MDHEN, CDR2 SYDVKM. The ends were cut back, 6 bases at V and 0 bases at J, with 12 bases in the middle. CDR3 size: 15 residues. CDR3 loop: CASSVDSSSGNTIYF. Written as DNA, the CDR3 is TGTGCCAGCAGCGTTGACAGTAGCTCTGGAAACACCATATATTTT.

This rearrangement joins TRBV3-1 (or the pseudogene TRBV3-2) to TRBJ2-5; no reliable D call. Per the germline V gene, CDR1 is LGHDT and CDR2 is YNNKEL (reference sequence). The CDR3 is 14 amino acids. The V and J ends lost 0 bases and 8 bases respectively, with 13 bases between them. The CDR3, as DNA: TGTGCCAGCAGCCAAGATCCAGGCCTGGAAACCCAGTACTTC. It specifies CASSQDPGLETQYF.

This clone has just a few counts. The chain is built from TRBV9 and TRBJ2-7; 7 bases map to TRBD2. The CDR3 spans 15 residues. The germline V gene encodes CDR1 SGDLS and CDR2 YYNGEE. V was pared by 4 bases and J by 5 bases, with 12 bases of the junction left unmatched. CDR3 region: CASSYTGGEGNEQYF. DNA of the CDR3: TGTGCCAGCAGCTACACCGGAGGGGAGGGTAACGAGCAGTACTTC.

The CDR3 coding sequence is TGTGCCAGCAGACAGGGGAATCAGCCCCAGCATTTT. Its protein product is CASRQGNQPQHF. V usage is TRBV28 and J usage is TRBJ1-5; 7 bases agree with TRBD1. The CDR3 has 12 amino acids. Looked up from germline, CDR1 is MDHEN and CDR2 is SYDVKM. V shed 6 bases and J 4 bases; nucleotides not matched to a gene: 0.

V usage is TRBV28 and J usage is TRBJ2-7, with 9 bases aligning to TRBD1. This CDR3 spans 16 amino acids. Germline V lookup: CDR1 MDHEN, CDR2 SYDVKM. After removal of 6 bases from V and 0 bases from J, the junction contained 9 bases not matched to a gene. The CDR3, as DNA: TGTGCCAGCAGCATAACCGGGACAGGGAGCTCCTACGAGCAGTACTTC. Translated, it gives CASSITGTGSSYEQYF.

Only one count was recorded for this clone. This chain uses TRBV18 with TRBJ1-5, with D unresolved. The CDR3 spans 14 residues. The germline V and J ends were trimmed by 2 bases and 0 bases, with 5 bases remaining between them. Per germline, CDR1 KGHSH and CDR2 LQKENI. CDR3 residues: CASSPAGSNQPQHF. The CDR3 bases are TGTGCCAGCTCACCAGCGGGTAGCAATCAGCCCCAGCATTTT.